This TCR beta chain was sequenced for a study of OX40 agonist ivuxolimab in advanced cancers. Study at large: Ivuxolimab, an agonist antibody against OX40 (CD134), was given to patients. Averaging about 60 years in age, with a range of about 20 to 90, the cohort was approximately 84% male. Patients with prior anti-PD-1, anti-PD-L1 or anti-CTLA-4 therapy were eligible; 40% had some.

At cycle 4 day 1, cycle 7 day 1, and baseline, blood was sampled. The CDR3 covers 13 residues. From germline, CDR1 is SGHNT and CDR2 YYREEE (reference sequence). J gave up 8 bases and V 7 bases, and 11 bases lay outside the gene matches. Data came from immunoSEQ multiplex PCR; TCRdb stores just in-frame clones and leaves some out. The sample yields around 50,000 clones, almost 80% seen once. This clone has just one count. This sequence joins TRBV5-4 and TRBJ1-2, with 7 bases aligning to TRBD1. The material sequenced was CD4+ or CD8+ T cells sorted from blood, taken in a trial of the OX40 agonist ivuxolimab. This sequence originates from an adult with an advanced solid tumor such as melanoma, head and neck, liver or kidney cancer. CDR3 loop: CASGRQGSEGYTF. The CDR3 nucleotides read TGTGCCAGCGGCCGACAGGGATCGGAGGGCTACACCTTC.